This TCR beta chain was identified during a study of PD-1 blockade in classical Hodgkin lymphoma. Study conclusions and caveats: In newly diagnosed patients, baseline TCR diversity was reportedly below that of healthy donors. Among the patients, those starting nivolumab under 1 year after ASCT were excluded.

With no exception, relapse followed autologous stem cell transplantation in all patients, and brentuximab vedotin exposure varied. This clone has only one observation. Its matching antigen is unknown. V lost 4 bases and J lost 8; bases outside the gene matches: 4. The CDR3 is 14 residues long. Per the germline V gene, CDR1 is SGHRS and CDR2 is YFSETQ. Libraries were prepared by immunoSEQ multiplex PCR; TCRdb keeps only in-frame clonotypes and omits some of them. Of approximately 65,000 clones in the sample, about 91% were seen once. This TCR derives from a human donor with classical Hodgkin lymphoma. The chain recombines TRBV5-1 with TRBJ2-1; TRBD2 agrees at 12 bases. Specimen: peripheral blood mononuclear cells (PBMCs), collected at baseline. For the CDR3, the DNA is TGCGCCAGCAGCCAGGGACTAGCGGGCGATGAGCAGTTCTTC. Protein sequence: CASSQGLAGDEQFF.